This T cell receptor beta chain is from a study of shared clonotypes between healthy human individuals. Study at large: Donors, aged 18 to 49, were a couple of women and three men.

Per germline, CDR1 DFQATT and CDR2 SNEGSKA (reference sequence). Trimming stripped 1 base from V and 8 bases from J, with 8 bases between. This CDR3 has 11 amino acids. Several immunoSEQ plates held equal portions of the genomic DNA taken from each subset. Among the unsorted PBMC samples, replicate PCRs used roughly 0.3 ug DNA, roughly 30,000 T cell genomes. TCRdb keeps only in-frame clones here, not all; method: immunoSEQ multiplex PCR. This table holds about 530,000 clones, 60% to 80% found once. V is TRBV20-1 and J is TRBJ1-1, with D unresolved. The sequence derives from a woman aged 35 to 49 in good health. Some clones in this sample may be carry-over from other donors' samples. The specimen sequenced was PBMCs. CDR3 in DNA: TGCAGTGCTAGAGCGGAGCGGGAAGCTTTCTTT. Protein: CSARAEREAFF.